These T cell receptor beta chains were read from a single sample in a study of blood T cell repertoires in COVID-19. Libraries were prepared by immunoSEQ multiplex PCR; TCRdb keeps only in-frame clonotypes and omits some of them. This table holds 250,000 or so clones, roughly nine tenths found once. Sequencing used peripheral blood. All receptors come from a man aged 60 to 75 with acute or convalescent COVID-19. Each CDR3 is given with its conserved first and last residue. Each record gives: D gene, J gene, V gene, clone size, CDR3 DNA, CDR3 protein. D genes are given only for firm matches. Only some rows state a clone size, as once, few, many or a class for expanded clones.

- | TRBJ2-1 | TRBV9 | - | TGTGCCAGCAGCGTAGAGGCAGGGCCCCATGAGCAGTTCTTC | CASSVEAGPHEQFF
TRBD2 | TRBJ2-3 | TRBV11-3 | - | TGTGCCAGCAGCCCCCTAGCGGACACAGATACGCAGTATTTT | CASSPLADTDTQYF
TRBD1 | TRBJ2-7 | TRBV19 | - | TGTGCCAGTAGCGGCACAGGGGTGCGGGAGCAGTACTTC | CASSGTGVREQYF
- | TRBJ2-7 | TRBV28 | - | TGTGCCAGCAGCCCCGACTTTGCGGGACCCTACGAGCAGTACTTC | CASSPDFAGPYEQYF
TRBD1 | TRBJ1-3 | TRBV25-1 | once | TGTGCCAGCAGTGTAGAGCAGGGGGCTTATGGAAACACCATATATTTT | CASSVEQGAYGNTIYF
TRBD1 | TRBJ1-1 | TRBV6-8 | - | TGTGCCGAAATAGGGGGCGGCTTGAACACTGAAGCTTTCTTT | CAEIGGGLNTEAFF
- | TRBJ1-5 | TRBV5-8 | - | TGTGCCAGCAGCCGCGGGACGGAATCGCCCCAGCATTTT | CASSRGTESPQHF
- | TRBJ2-2 | TRBV5-5 | - | TGTGCCAGCACCCAAATGATTGCAGGCGGGGAGCTGTTTTTT | CASTQMIAGGELFF
TRBD2 | TRBJ2-5 | TRBV19 | - | TGTGCCAGTAGTATAGAGGGTAGCGGGGTTCAGCAAGAGACCCAGTACTTC | CASSIEGSGVQQETQYF
TRBD2 | TRBJ2-5 | TRBV30 | once | TGTGCCTGGAACTGGCGGGAGACAGAGACCCAGTACTTC | CAWNWRETETQYF
TRBD2 | TRBJ2-7 | TRBV2 | - | TGTGCCAGCAGTGTTACCGGGACTAGCATCTACGAGCAGTACTTC | CASSVTGTSIYEQYF
TRBD1 | TRBJ1-1 | TRBV5-1 | - | TGCGCCAGCAGCTTGGCGGGACAGACACAACGCGGTTTCTTT | CASSLAGQTQRGFF
- | TRBJ1-5 | TRBV7-9 | - | TGTGCCAGCAGCCCCGACGACGAGCGGCCCCAGCATTTT | CASSPDDERPQHF
TRBD1 | TRBJ1-4 | TRBV18 | - | TGTGCCAGCTCAGTTACCGGGACAGGGGGAGAAAAACTGTTTTTT | CASSVTGTGGEKLFF
TRBD2 | TRBJ2-2 | TRBV6-5 | - | TGTGCCAGCAGTTGGGGACTAGGTTCTGGGGAGCTGTTTTTT | CASSWGLGSGELFF
TRBD2 | TRBJ2-2 | TRBV30 | - | TGTGCCTGGAGTGTTAAGGCACGCGGGAGCGGGAAGAACACCGGGGAGCTGTTTTTT | CAWSVKARGSGKNTGELFF
- | TRBJ1-1 | TRBV3-1/TRBV3-2 | - | TGTGCCAGCAGCCAAGCAGGGAGGGGCACTGAAGCTTTCTTT | CASSQAGRGTEAFF
- | TRBJ2-1 | TRBV29-1 | - | TGCAGCGTTGAGCCCAGACAAATTTTCAATGAGCAGTTCTTC | CSVEPRQIFNEQFF
- | TRBJ1-6 | TRBV28 | - | TGTGCCAGCAGTTTATTAAGAAGCTCACCCCTCCACTTT | CASSLLRSSPLHF
- | TRBJ1-5 | TRBV9 | once | TGTGCCAGCAGCGTAGAAGGGGCAGTGGGTCAGCCCCAGCATTTT | CASSVEGAVGQPQHF
TRBD2 | TRBJ2-3 | TRBV7-2 | - | TGTGCCAGCAGTCGGACTAGCGGGAGCCGAGATACGCAGTATTTT | CASSRTSGSRDTQYF
TRBD2 | TRBJ2-4 | TRBV5-5 | - | TGTGCCAGCAGCTGGGGACTAGCGGAGGGGTTAGCCAAAAACATTCAGTACTTC | CASSWGLAEGLAKNIQYF
TRBD2 | TRBJ2-1 | TRBV4-1 | - | TGCGCCAGCAGCCATCCAACTAGCGGATTCTACAATGAGCAGTTCTTC | CASSHPTSGFYNEQFF
TRBD2 | TRBJ2-5 | TRBV6-2/TRBV6-3 | - | TGTGCCAGCAGTGATCCGGGACTAGCGCCAATGGGGACCCAGTACTTC | CASSDPGLAPMGTQYF
TRBD1 | TRBJ1-3 | TRBV30 | - | TGTGCCTGGAGTCGGACAGGGGACTTGGGAAACACCATATATTTT | CAWSRTGDLGNTIYF
TRBD1 | TRBJ2-1 | TRBV9 | - | TGTGCCAGCAGCGTCCCTCGAGGGGACAGGGGGCAATGGTCCTACAATGAGCAGTTCTTC | CASSVPRGDRGQWSYNEQFF
TRBD1 | TRBJ2-7 | TRBV20-1 | - | TGCAGTGCTAGTAATCCGGGACAGCCCTCGTACGAGCAGTACTTC | CSASNPGQPSYEQYF
- | TRBJ1-5 | TRBV30 | - | TGTGCCTGGAGTGGGGGGGAATCAGGCAGGGCCAATCAGCCCCAGCATTTT | CAWSGGESGRANQPQHF
TRBD1 | TRBJ2-7 | TRBV28 | few | TGTGCCAGCAGCGACAGGGCTGACTACGAGCAGTACTTC | CASSDRADYEQYF
TRBD1 | TRBJ2-1 | TRBV28 | - | TGTGCCAGCAGTTTTCGGACAGGTGGAGGCAATGAGCAGTTCTTC | CASSFRTGGGNEQFF
- | TRBJ1-5 | TRBV2 | - | TGTGCCAGCCGCGGGGGATTTAATCAGCCCCAGCATTTT | CASRGGFNQPQHF
- | TRBJ2-1 | TRBV19 | - | TGTGCCAGTAGTCCGACTACCTACCTGAACAATGAGCAGTTCTTC | CASSPTTYLNNEQFF
- | TRBJ1-4 | TRBV19 | - | TGTGCCAGTAGTATGGGTGGGCAACGGTCGGAAAAACTGTTTTTT | CASSMGGQRSEKLFF
TRBD1 | TRBJ1-2 | TRBV12-3/TRBV12-4 | - | TGTGCCAGCGGTGGGACAGTCTATGGCTACACCTTC | CASGGTVYGYTF
- | TRBJ1-1 | TRBV6-5 | - | TGTGCCAGCAGTATTGCAGCGGGACGGTCAGGGGAAGCTTTCTTT | CASSIAAGRSGEAFF
TRBD1 | TRBJ2-1 | TRBV24-1 | - | TGTGCCACCAGTGACCCCTCCGGGACAGGGGCATACGAGCAGTTCTTC | CATSDPSGTGAYEQFF
TRBD2 | TRBJ2-1 | TRBV5-1 | - | TGCGCCAGCAGTGGGTTAGGCGATAGCGGGAGGGCGTCCTTCTTC | CASSGLGDSGRASFF
- | TRBJ1-5 | TRBV7-2 | - | TGTGCCAGCAGCTTGAGTCTTAGCAATCAGCCCCAGCATTTT | CASSLSLSNQPQHF
TRBD1 | TRBJ1-5 | TRBV27 | - | TGTGCCAGCAGTCCCCTGGACAGGGCCTCCGGTCAGCCCCAGCATTTT | CASSPLDRASGQPQHF
- | TRBJ1-1 | TRBV14 | - | TGTGCCAGCAGCCAAGAGTTGCAGGGCTCTGAAGCTTTCTTT | CASSQELQGSEAFF
TRBD2 | TRBJ2-3 | TRBV28 | - | TGTGCCAGCAGTTTAACCGGGACTAGCGGGATCAGCACAGATACGCAGTATTTT | CASSLTGTSGISTDTQYF
- | TRBJ1-6 | TRBV7-9 | few | TGTGCCAGCAGCTTAGGCCAGGGGCTTGTGCCCCTCCACTTT | CASSLGQGLVPLHF